This TCR beta chain comes out of a study of blood T cell repertoires in COVID-19. About the research overall: Both acute and convalescent COVID-19 samples were obtained from the United States, Italy and Spain.

V was shortened by 3 bases and J by 1 base, with 6 bases between the two germline ends. Germline lookup yields CDR1 SGHVS and CDR2 FQNEAQ. The CDR3 contains 13 residues. Libraries were prepared by immunoSEQ multiplex PCR; TCRdb keeps only in-frame clonotypes and omits some of them. Among around 250,000 clones listed, around 85% were seen once. Input material: peripheral blood. The TCR sequence derives from a man between 60 and 75 years old with acute or convalescent COVID-19. The V call is TRBV7-8, the J call TRBJ1-1; no clear D gene. The CDR3 region is CASSLTGNTEAFF. In nucleotides, the CDR3 is TGTGCCAGCAGCTTGACTGGGAACACTGAAGCTTTCTTT.